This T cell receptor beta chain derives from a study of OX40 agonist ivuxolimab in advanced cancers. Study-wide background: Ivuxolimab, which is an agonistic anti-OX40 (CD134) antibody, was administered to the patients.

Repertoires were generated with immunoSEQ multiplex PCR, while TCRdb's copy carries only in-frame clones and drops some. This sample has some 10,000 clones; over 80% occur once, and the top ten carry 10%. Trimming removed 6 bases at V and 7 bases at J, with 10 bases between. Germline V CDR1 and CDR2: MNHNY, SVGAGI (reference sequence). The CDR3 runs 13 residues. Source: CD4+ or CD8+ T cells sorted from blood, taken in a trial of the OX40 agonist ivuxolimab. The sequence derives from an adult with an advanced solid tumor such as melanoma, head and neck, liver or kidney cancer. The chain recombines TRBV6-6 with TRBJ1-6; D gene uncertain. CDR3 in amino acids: CASRWTENSPLHF. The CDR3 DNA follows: TGTGCCAGCAGGTGGACCGAAAATTCACCCCTCCACTTT.